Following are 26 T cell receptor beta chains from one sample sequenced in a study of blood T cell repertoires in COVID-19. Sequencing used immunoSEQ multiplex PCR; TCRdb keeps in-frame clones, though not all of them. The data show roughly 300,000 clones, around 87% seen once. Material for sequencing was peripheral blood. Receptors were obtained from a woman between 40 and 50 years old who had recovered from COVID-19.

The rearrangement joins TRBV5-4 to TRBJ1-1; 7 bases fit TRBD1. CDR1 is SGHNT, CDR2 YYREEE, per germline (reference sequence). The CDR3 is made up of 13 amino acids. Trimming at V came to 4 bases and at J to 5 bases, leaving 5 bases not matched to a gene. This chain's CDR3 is CASSPGGWTEAFF. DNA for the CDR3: TGTGCCAGCAGCCCAGGGGGGTGGACTGAAGCTTTCTTT.

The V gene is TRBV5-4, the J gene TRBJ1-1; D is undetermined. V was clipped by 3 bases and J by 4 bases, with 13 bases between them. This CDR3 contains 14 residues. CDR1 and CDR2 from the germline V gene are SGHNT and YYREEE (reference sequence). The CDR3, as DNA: TGTGCCAGCAGCTCCGGCGGAGGTACCACTGAAGCTTTCTTT. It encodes CASSSGGGTTEAFF.

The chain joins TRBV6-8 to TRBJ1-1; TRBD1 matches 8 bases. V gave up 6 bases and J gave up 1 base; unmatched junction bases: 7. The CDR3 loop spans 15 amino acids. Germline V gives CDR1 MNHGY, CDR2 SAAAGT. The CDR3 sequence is CASSSSGGPNTEAFF. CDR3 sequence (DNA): TGTGCCAGCAGCTCCTCAGGGGGCCCGAACACTGAAGCTTTCTTT.

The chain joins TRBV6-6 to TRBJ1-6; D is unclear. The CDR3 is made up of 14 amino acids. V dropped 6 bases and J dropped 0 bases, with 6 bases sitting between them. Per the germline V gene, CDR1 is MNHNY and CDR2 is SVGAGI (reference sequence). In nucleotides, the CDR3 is TGTGCCAGCAGCGTCCCCTCCTATAATTCACCCCTCCACTTT. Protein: CASSVPSYNSPLHF.

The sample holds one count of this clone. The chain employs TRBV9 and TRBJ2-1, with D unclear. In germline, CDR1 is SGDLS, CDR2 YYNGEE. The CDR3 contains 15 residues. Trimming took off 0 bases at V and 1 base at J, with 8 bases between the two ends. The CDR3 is CASSVASRSYNEQFF. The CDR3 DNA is TGTGCCAGCAGCGTAGCTTCCAGGTCCTACAATGAGCAGTTCTTC.

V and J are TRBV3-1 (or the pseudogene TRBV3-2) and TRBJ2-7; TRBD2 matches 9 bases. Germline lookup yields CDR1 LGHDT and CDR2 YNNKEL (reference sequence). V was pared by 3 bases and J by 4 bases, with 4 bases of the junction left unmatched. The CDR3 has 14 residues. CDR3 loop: CASSHTGLAYEQYF. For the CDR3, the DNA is TGTGCCAGCAGCCACACCGGACTAGCGTACGAGCAGTACTTC.

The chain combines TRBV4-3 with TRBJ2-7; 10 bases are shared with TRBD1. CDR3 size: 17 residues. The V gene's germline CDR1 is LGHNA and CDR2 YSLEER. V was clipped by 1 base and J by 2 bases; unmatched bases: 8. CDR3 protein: CASSQVHAGTGAYEQYF. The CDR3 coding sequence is TGCGCCAGCAGCCAAGTACATGCCGGGACAGGGGCCTACGAGCAGTACTTC.

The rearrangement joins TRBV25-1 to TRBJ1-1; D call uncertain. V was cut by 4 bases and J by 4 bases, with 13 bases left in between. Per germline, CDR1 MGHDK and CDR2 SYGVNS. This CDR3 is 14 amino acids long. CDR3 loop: CASSVTPEGTEAFF. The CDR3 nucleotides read TGTGCCAGCAGTGTAACACCTGAGGGCACTGAAGCTTTCTTT.

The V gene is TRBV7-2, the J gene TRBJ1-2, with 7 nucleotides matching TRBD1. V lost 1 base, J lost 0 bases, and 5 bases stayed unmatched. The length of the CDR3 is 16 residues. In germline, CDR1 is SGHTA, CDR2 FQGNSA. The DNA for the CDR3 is TGTGCCAGCAGCTTAGGGAGGGGACAGACTAACTATGGCTACACCTTC. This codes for CASSLGRGQTNYGYTF.

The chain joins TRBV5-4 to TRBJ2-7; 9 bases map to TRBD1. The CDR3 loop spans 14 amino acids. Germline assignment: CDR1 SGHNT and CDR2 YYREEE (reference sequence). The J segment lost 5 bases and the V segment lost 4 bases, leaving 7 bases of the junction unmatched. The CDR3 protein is CASSGTGKSDEQYF. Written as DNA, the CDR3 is TGTGCCAGCAGCGGGACAGGGAAATCCGACGAGCAGTACTTC.

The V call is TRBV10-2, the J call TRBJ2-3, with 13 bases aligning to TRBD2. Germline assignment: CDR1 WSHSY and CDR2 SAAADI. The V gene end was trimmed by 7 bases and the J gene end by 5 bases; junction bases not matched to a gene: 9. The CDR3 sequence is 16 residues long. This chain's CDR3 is CASTLTSGGAGDTQYF. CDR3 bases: TGCGCCAGCACCCTAACTAGCGGGGGGGCCGGAGATACGCAGTATTTT.

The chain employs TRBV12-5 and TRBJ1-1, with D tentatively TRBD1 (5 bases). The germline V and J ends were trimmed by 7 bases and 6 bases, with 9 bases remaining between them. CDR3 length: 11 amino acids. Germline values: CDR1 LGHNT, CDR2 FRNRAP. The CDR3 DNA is TGTGCTAGTGTTAGGGGATCTGAAGCTTTCTTT. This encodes CASVRGSEAFF.

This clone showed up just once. The CDR3 loop is CASSEPLNSPLHF. The CDR3 coding sequence is TGTGCCAGCAGTGAGCCACTTAATTCACCCCTCCACTTT. The chain couples TRBV2 to TRBJ1-6; unclear D gene. The germline CDR1 and CDR2 sequences are SNHLY and FYNNEI. CDR3 length: 13 residues. The V gene lost 3 bases and the J gene lost 6 bases, with 6 bases spanning the gap.

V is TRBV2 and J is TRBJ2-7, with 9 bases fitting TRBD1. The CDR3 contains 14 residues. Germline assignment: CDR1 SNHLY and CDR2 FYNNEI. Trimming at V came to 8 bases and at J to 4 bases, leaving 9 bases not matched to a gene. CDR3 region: CASYTGTGLYEQYF. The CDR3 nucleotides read TGTGCCAGCTACACCGGGACAGGGCTTTACGAGCAGTACTTC.

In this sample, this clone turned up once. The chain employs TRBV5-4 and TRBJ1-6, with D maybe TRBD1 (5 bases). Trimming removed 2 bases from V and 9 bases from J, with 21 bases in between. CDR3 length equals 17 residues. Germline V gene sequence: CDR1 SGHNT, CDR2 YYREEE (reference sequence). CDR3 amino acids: CASSLGGVARKGSPLHF. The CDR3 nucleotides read TGTGCCAGCAGCTTAGGAGGGGTGGCACGGAAAGGTTCACCCCTCCACTTT.

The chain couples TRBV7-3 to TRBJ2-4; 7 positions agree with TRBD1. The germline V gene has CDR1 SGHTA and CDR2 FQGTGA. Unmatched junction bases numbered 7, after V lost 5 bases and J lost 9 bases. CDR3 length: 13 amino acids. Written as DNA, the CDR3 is TGTGCCAGCAGCCAAGGGGCAGGGGGCATTCAGTACTTC. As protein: CASSQGAGGIQYF.

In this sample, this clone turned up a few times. The CDR3 loop is CASSFRGGHTIYF. CDR3 bases: TGTGCCAGCAGCTTTAGGGGAGGACACACCATATATTTT. J is TRBJ1-3 and V is TRBV11-3; a possible D gene is TRBD1 (5 bases). V gave up 3 bases and J gave up 8 bases, with 11 bases separating them. CDR1 is SGHNT, CDR2 YENEEA, per germline. The CDR3 extends over 13 amino acids. Combining the CDR3 with reference TRBV11-3 and TRBJ1-3 gives the whole variable domain EAGVVQSPRYKIIEKKQPVAFWCNPISGHNTLYWYLQNLGQGPELLIRYENEEAVDDSQLPKDRFSAERLKGVDSTLKIQPAELGDSAVYLCASSFRGGHTIYFGEGSWLTVV.

The CDR3 DNA sequence: TGTGCCAGCAGCACCGCACCAGACAGGGGCCTGGACTATGGCTACACCTTC. It specifies CASSTAPDRGLDYGYTF. The chain links TRBV13 to TRBJ1-2; 8 nucleotides align to TRBD1. Germline V lookup: CDR1 PRHDT, CDR2 FYEKMQ (reference sequence). Trimming at V came to 5 bases and at J to 3 bases, leaving 14 bases not matched to a gene. The CDR3 sequence is 17 residues long.

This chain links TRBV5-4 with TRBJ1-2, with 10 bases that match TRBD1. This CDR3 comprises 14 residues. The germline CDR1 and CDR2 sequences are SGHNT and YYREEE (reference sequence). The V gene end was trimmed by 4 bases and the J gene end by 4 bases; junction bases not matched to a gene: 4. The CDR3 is CASSPGQGVYGYTF. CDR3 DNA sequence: TGTGCCAGCAGCCCCGGACAGGGGGTCTATGGCTACACCTTC. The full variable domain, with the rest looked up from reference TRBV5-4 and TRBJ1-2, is ETGVTQSPTHLIKTRGQQVTLRCSSQSGHNTVSWYQQALGQGPQFIFQYYREEENGRGNFPPRFSGLQFPNYSSELNVNALELDDSALYLCASSPGQGVYGYTFGSGTRLTVV.

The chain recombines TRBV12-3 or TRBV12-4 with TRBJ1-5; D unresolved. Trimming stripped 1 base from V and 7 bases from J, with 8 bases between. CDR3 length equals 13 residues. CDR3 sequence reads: CASSLEGEQPQHF. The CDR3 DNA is TGTGCCAGCAGTTTAGAGGGAGAGCAGCCCCAGCATTTT.

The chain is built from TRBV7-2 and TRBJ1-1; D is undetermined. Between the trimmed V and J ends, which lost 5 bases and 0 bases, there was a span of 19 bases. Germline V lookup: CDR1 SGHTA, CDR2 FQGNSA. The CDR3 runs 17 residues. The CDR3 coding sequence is TGTGCCAGCAGCCTCGTCGGTTCGTCGGGAATGAACACTGAAGCTTTCTTT. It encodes CASSLVGSSGMNTEAFF.

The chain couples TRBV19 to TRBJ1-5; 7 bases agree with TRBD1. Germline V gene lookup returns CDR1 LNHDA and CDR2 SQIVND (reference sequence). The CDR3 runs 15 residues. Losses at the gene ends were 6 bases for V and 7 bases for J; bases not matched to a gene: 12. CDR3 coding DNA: TGTGCCAGTAGGTACAGGGGAATTGCAGGACAGCCCCAGCATTTT. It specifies CASRYRGIAGQPQHF.

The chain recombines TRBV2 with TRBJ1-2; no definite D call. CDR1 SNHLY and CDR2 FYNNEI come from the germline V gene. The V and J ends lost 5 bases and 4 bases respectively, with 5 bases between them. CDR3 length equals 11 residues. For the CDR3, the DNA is TGTGCCAGCAGTAACAGCTATGGCTACACCTTC. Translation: CASSNSYGYTF.

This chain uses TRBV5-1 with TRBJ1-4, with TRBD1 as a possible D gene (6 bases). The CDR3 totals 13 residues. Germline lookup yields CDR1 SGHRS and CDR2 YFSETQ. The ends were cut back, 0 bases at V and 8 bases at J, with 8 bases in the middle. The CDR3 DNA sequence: TGCGCCAGCAGCTTGGGGACAGACGAAAAACTGTTTTTT. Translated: CASSLGTDEKLFF.

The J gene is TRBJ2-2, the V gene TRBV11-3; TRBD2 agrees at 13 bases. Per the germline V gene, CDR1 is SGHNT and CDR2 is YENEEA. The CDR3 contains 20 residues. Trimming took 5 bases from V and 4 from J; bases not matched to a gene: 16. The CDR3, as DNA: TGTGCCAGCAGCCCCCGTACTAGCGGGGGGGCCCGGAGATCCACCGGGGAGCTGTTTTTT. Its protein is CASSPRTSGGARRSTGELFF.

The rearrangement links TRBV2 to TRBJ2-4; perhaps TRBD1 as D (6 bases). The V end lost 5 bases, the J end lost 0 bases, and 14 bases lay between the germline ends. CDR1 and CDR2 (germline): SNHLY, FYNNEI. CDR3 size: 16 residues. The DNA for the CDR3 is TGTGCCAGCAGTAGACAGGCGTTCATAGCCAAAAACATTCAGTACTTC. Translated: CASSRQAFIAKNIQYF.